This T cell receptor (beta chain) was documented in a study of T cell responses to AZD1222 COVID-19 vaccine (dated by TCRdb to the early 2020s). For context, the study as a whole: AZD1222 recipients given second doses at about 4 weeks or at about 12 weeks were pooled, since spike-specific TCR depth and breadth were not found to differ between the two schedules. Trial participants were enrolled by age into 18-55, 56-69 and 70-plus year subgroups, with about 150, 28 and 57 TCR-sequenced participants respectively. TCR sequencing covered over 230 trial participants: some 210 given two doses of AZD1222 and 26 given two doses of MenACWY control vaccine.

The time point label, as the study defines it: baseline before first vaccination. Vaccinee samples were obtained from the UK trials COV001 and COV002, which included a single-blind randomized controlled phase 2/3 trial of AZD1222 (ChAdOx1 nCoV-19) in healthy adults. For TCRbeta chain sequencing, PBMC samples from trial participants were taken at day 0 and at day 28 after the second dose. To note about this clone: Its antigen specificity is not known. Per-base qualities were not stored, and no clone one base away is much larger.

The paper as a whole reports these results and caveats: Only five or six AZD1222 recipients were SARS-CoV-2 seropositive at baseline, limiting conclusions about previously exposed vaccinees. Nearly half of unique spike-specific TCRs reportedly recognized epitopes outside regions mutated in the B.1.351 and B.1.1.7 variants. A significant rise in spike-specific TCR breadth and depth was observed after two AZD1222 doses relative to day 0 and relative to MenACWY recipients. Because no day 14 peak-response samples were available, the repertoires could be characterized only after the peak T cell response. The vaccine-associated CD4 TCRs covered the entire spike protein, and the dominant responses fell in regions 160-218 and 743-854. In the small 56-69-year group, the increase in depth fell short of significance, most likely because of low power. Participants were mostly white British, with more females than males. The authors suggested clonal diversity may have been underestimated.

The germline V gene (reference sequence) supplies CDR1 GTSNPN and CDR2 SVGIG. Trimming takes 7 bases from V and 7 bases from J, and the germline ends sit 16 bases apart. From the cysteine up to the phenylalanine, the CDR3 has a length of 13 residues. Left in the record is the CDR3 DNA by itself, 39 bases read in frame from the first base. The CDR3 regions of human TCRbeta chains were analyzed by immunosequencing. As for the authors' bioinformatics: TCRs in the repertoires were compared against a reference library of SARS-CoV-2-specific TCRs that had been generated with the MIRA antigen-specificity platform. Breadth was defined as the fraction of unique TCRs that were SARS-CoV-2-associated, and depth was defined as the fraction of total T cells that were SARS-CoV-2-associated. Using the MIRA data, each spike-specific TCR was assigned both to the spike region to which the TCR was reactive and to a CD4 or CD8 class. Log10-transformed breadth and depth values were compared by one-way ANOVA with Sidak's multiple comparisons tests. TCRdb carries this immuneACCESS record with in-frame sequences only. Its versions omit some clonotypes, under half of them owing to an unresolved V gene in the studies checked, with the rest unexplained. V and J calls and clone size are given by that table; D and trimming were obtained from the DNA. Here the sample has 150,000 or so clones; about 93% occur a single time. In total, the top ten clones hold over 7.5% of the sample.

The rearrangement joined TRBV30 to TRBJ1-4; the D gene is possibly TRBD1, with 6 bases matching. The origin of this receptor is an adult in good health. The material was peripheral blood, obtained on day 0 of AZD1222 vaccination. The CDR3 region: CAFSRQAFEKLFF. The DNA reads TGTGCCTTCAGTCGACAGGCGTTTGAAAAACTGTTTTTT.